The entry below gives a single T cell receptor beta chain sequence along with its context. No antigen is known for it. This entry belongs to a study of shared clonotypes between healthy human individuals. Study outcomes and limitations: The generation probabilities recorded for non-shared clonotypes fell below those of clonotypes shared by all four donors. Generally, naive subsets came out with larger estimated richness than memory subsets.

The table came from immunoSEQ multiplex PCR; TCRdb's copy has only in-frame clones and leaves some out. The repertoire holds some 790,000 clones, roughly 72% seen once, with around 1.8% in the top ten. This TCR was sampled from a woman aged 25 to 39 in good health. Material: memory CD4+ T cells sorted from blood. Indicated subset: CD45RA-negative fraction.

CDR3 sequence reads: CAAHPRPGAGMLDTEAFF. For the CDR3, the DNA is TGTGCCGCACACCCCCGACCAGGGGCAGGTATGTTGGACACTGAAGCTTTCTTT. The chain combines TRBV28 with TRBJ1-1; possibly TRBD1 for D (6 bases). The CDR3 has 18 amino acids. Germline values: CDR1 MDHEN, CDR2 SYDVKM. Trimming took 11 bases from V and 3 from J, leaving 31 bases between them.